Sequencing of this TCR beta chain was carried out in a study of blood T cells in healthy people across ages (dated by TCRdb to 2014 to 2015). Broadly, across the study: In model experiments, template switching captured about one uniquely barcoded TCR beta cDNA molecule for every two T cells. Using deep sequencing normalized with unique cDNA molecular identifiers, the study measured how TCR beta repertoire diversity changes with age. The donors were split into four age groups: young (average roughly 15 years), middle-aged (about 40), aged (about 56) and long-lived (approximately 89). Two additional independent replicas of 1 million unique cDNA reads from the same blood draw were analyzed for two donors (one aged 18 to 30 and one aged 80 or older).

This clonotype was observed a few times. Which antigen it targets is not known. No clone much larger than this one lies a single base away; base qualities are absent. The paper's findings and limits, for the study overall: Since profiling was done on bulk unsorted PBMCs, naive and antigen-experienced compartments could not be conclusively compared. The CMV infection status of donors was not known, potentially confounding age-related changes in expanded clonotypes. Observed TCR beta diversity per million T cells fell roughly linearly with age, and a significant reduction was already apparent by age about 36. Estimates of total diversity based on one million sequenced T cells were regarded as lower bounds and as underestimates. Compared with the aged group, more naive CD4+ T cells, fewer expanded clones and increased TCR diversity were shown by the long-lived group, suggesting age selection. A strong correlation was found between observed TCR beta diversity and the percentage of naive T cells measured by flow cytometry.

The donors were roughly 39 Caucasian individuals from Russia, aged roughly 6 to 95 years, who were systemically healthy. Each donor gave about 9.8 milliliters of peripheral blood, drawn into EDTA-treated Vacutainer tubes. PBMCs were isolated by Ficoll-Paque density-gradient centrifugation, with at least 7 million obtained per sample. Total RNA, at least 6 micrograms per sample, was extracted from PBMCs with Trizol reagent. The percentages of naive CD45RAhigh/CD27high T cells were determined by flow cytometry on a PBMC aliquot from every donor. Libraries were prepared through 5' RACE. The listed sequencing device is Illumina HiSeq 2500. A second PCR of roughly 6 to 11 cycles was run with a J-beta primer mix and a sample-barcoded 5' primer. Each TCR beta cDNA molecule received a unique molecular identifier from a template-switch 5' adaptor carrying 12 random nucleotides. Each sample yielded at least 2.5 million CDR3-containing paired-end reads. First-strand cDNA was synthesized from all RNA with the Mint cDNA synthesis kit, primed by a TRBC-specific oligonucleotide. All cDNA was treated with uracil-DNA glycosylase and then went through a first 18-cycle PCR with the universal primers M1SS and BC2_uni_R. As for the authors' bioinformatics: Normalization of each sample was performed by random selection of 1 million high-quality reads, each carrying a distinct molecular identifier. Reads sharing molecular identifiers were discarded rather than binned into consensus sequences. MiTCR, run with a Q25 quality threshold and the strictest error-elimination algorithm, handled CDR3 identification, clonotype clustering and error correction. A nonparametric unseen species model with Euler transformation was used to estimate lower-bound total TCR beta diversity. Clones were called with MiXCR by TCRdb after fastp trimmed the public reads at Q25, and only in-frame beta chains were retained. Under each unique CDR3 protein, matching rows form one entry showing the most common genes and DNA. These V and J calls derive from TCRdb rather than the authors' analysis. The sample table records 700,000 to 900,000 distinct CDR3 sequences; around 24% of these occur just once. The ten top clones hold about 2.9% of the sample.

The CDR3 runs 15 residues from the cysteine to the phenylalanine. The sequence is cut down to CDR3 DNA, 45 bases in frame from base 1. V is clipped by 4 bases and J by 2 bases, and the sequence between their germline boundaries is 13 bases long. CDR1 LGHDT and CDR2 YNNKEL are derived from the germline V gene (reference sequence). The same specimen was also included in a second study, on T cells of mothers and their children. The second paper further reports: Nine systemically healthy Caucasian individuals served as donors, namely three mothers together with their six children. cDNA synthesis used all of the extracted RNA, with 1.5 ug of RNA in each 15 ul reaction. In the second PCR, the M1S primer added sample barcodes and 2-4 random nucleotides. Each mother yielded over 8.5 million TCR beta CDR3 reads and each child 2.5 million to 3 million reads. Thymic selection shapes the output of TCR recombination in a similar way in related and unrelated pairs, and inherited differences have a minor effect. Related mother-child pairs always showed normalized repertoire overlap that was slightly higher than in unrelated mother-child pairs, though the difference was never significant. With a sensitivity of approximately 96 clones per million clonotypes, no persistent microchimeric T cell clones were detected. The study used deep NGS to compare TCR beta repertoires of mothers and children, seeking features distinguishing related mother-child pairs from unrelated individuals. The mean age was about 40 +/- 4 years for the mothers and approximately 11 +/- 4 years for the children. After adapter ligation was performed with NEBNext reagents, the libraries were sequenced on an Illumina HiSeq 2000 with 100+100 nt paired-end reads. To prevent cross-contamination, the mother and child libraries were prepared a month apart and were sequenced in separate runs. Each donor had between roughly 500,000 and 2,200,000 distinct TCR beta clonotypes identified. Naive TCR beta clonotypes were estimated from low-frequency clonotypes matched to each donor's FACS-determined naive share, without sorting.

The sample comprised blood. The chain is encoded by TRBV3-1 joined to TRBJ2-3; the D gene cannot be named for sure. The TCR sequence derives from a boy aged 5-17 years in good health. The CDR3 region has the sequence CASSPTSTSTDTQYF. The base sequence is TGTGCCAGCAGCCCAACTTCTACATCCACAGATACGCAGTATTTT.